The 20 T cell receptor beta chains below come from one sample, sequenced in a study of T-cell memory formation after mild COVID-19. TCRdb fed the 5' RACE reads into MiXCR, producing one record per CDR3 protein. Seen here are about 410,000 distinct CDR3 sequences, approximately 19% observed once, and the top ten hold roughly a fifth. Material: PBMCs or a T cell subset sorted from them (not recorded which). Receptors were obtained from a man aged 18 to 30 who had mild COVID-19 (a few samples of this study predate the infection). Cell type and time point are not known.

J is TRBJ2-1 and V is TRBV7-9, with 7 positions matching TRBD1. V gave up 1 base and J gave up 9 bases; unmatched junction bases: 3. CDR3 length equals 13 residues. Germline loops: CDR1 SEHNR, CDR2 FQNEAQ (reference sequence). CDR3 bases: TGTGCCAGCAGCTTAGGAGGGGGCTCTGAGCAGTTCTTC. Its translation: CASSLGGGSEQFF.

This clonotype has more than one count but fewer than ten. The CDR3 is CASSQDRTGENEKLFF. CDR3 DNA: TGCGCCAGCAGCCAAGATCGGACAGGGGAAAATGAAAAACTGTTTTTT. The chain employs TRBV4-1 and TRBJ1-4; 9 bases align to TRBD1. The CDR3 contains 16 residues. Losses at the gene ends were 0 bases for V and 5 bases for J; bases not matched to a gene: 4. CDR1 and CDR2 (germline): MGHRA, YSYEKL.

A few counts support this clonotype. The gene calls are TRBV12-3 or TRBV12-4 and TRBJ2-2; TRBD1 agrees at 9 bases. The CDR3 is 16 residues long. The J segment lost 4 bases and the V segment lost 5 bases, leaving 8 bases of the junction unmatched. CDR3 in amino acids: CASSPLTGGSTGELFF. The CDR3 coding sequence is TGTGCCAGCAGTCCCTTGACAGGGGGAAGCACCGGGGAGCTGTTTTTT.

This clonotype was counted only a few times. V and J are TRBV12-3 or TRBV12-4 and TRBJ2-1; D unclear. This CDR3 has 11 residues. The V and J ends lost 4 bases and 5 bases respectively, with 3 bases between them. In DNA form, the CDR3 reads TGTGCCAGCAGTTCCCACAATGAGCAGTTCTTC. Protein product: CASSSHNEQFF.

This clonotype appeared a few times. This sequence joins TRBV4-3 and TRBJ2-5, with D possibly being TRBD1 (6 bases). Germline values: CDR1 LGHNA, CDR2 YSLEER. The CDR3 runs 16 residues. Trimming removed 0 bases at V and 6 bases at J, with 17 bases between. Written as DNA, the CDR3 is TGCGCCAGCAGCCAAGATTTTGGGCCCAGGGGAAAGACCCAGTACTTC. Translated, it gives CASSQDFGPRGKTQYF.

This clonotype was found many times. This chain connects TRBV7-9 to TRBJ2-7; D might be TRBD2 (5 bases). Germline CDR1 reads SEHNR; CDR2 reads FQNEAQ (reference sequence). This CDR3 is built from 15 residues. V lost 1 base, J lost 0 bases, and 10 bases lay in between. The CDR3 sequence: CASSLGVGSSYEQYF. The CDR3 bases are TGTGCCAGCAGCTTAGGTGTGGGGAGCTCCTACGAGCAGTACTTC.

This clonotype was counted many times. V is TRBV7-8 and J is TRBJ2-2, with 11 positions matching TRBD2. Per the germline V gene, CDR1 is SGHVS and CDR2 is FQNEAQ. V dropped 5 bases and J dropped 4; count of bases not matched to a gene: 9. The CDR3 covers 17 residues. CDR3 sequence (DNA): TGTGCCAGCAGCCGCAGGCTAGCGGGGGGTCCCACCGGGGAGCTGTTTTTT. It yields the protein CASSRRLAGGPTGELFF.

Ten or more counts support this clonotype. The V gene is TRBV6-1, the J gene TRBJ2-5; possibly TRBD1 for D (7 bases). The CDR3 is 15 residues long. V lost 1 base to trimming and J lost 1 base, with 10 bases between them. Looked up from germline, CDR1 is MNHNS and CDR2 is SASEGT. CDR3 in amino acids: CASSEVQGGQETQYF. CDR3 sequence (DNA): TGTGCCAGCAGTGAAGTCCAGGGGGGCCAAGAGACCCAGTACTTC.

In its sample, this clonotype was seen a few times. This rearrangement joins TRBV5-1 to TRBJ2-7, with 7 nucleotides matching TRBD1. The CDR3 covers 16 residues. In germline, CDR1 is SGHRS, CDR2 YFSETQ. V trimming: 6 bases; J trimming: 5 bases; junction bases outside the gene matches: 17. The CDR3 DNA follows: TGCGCCAGCACTGAAATCAGGGGGAGTGTGGGTCACGAGCAGTACGTC. This gives the protein CASTEIRGSVGHEQYV.

The chain links TRBV7-2 to TRBJ1-5; D is unclear. The CDR3 is made up of 15 amino acids. Germline CDR1 is SGHTA and CDR2 is FQGNSA. Trimming removed 3 bases from V and 0 bases from J, with 9 bases in between. CDR3 bases: TGTGCCAGCAGCTTTACGATTCATAGCAATCAGCCCCAGCATTTT. Its translation is CASSFTIHSNQPQHF. The variable domain in full, completed from reference TRBV7-2 and TRBJ1-5, reads GAGVSQSPSNKVTEKGKDVELRCDPISGHTALYWYRQSLGQGLEFLIYFQGNSAPDKSGLPSDRFSAERTGGSVSTLTIQRTQQEDSAVYLCASSFTIHSNQPQHFGDGTRLSIL.

The V and J genes are TRBV6-5 and TRBJ2-2; D gene uncertain. Per germline, CDR1 MNHEY and CDR2 SVGAGI. The CDR3 spans 15 residues. Trimming left V 4 bases short and J 3 bases short, with 12 bases between. The CDR3 sequence: CASSSARAYTGELFF. CDR3 bases: TGTGCCAGCAGTTCCGCAAGGGCCTACACCGGGGAGCTGTTTTTT.

This clonotype was recorded at least ten times. V usage is TRBV20-1 and J usage is TRBJ1-1; D is ambiguous. The germline V gene encodes CDR1 DFQATT and CDR2 SNEGSKA (reference sequence). Trimming left V 6 bases short and J 0 bases short, with 17 bases between. This CDR3 is built from 15 residues. The DNA for the CDR3 is TGCAGTGCCGCAAGGCGGGGAGGGTTGAACACTGAAGCTTTCTTT. Amino acid sequence: CSAARRGGLNTEAFF.

The chain has TRBV4-1 and TRBJ2-7; the D is unclear. There are 14 residues in the CDR3. Germline V gives CDR1 MGHRA, CDR2 YSYEKL. With 1 base removed from V and 4 bases from J, the gap between germline ends came to 11 bases. The CDR3 DNA follows: TGCGCCAGCAGCCAAGTTATTGGGGATTACGAGCAGTACTTC. Its translation is CASSQVIGDYEQYF.

The chain has TRBV11-1 and TRBJ1-6, with D possibly being TRBD1 (6 bases). The V end was cut by 5 bases, the J end by 11 bases, with 22 bases between. Germline CDR1 is SGHAT and CDR2 is FQDESV (reference sequence). The CDR3 has 16 amino acids. In nucleotides, the CDR3 is TGTGCCAGCAGCCATGGGGCAAAGGGGGGATCGCCACCCCTCCACTTT. It is translated as CASSHGAKGGSPPLHF.

The chain recombines TRBV4-3 with TRBJ1-1; D is unclear. V lost 0 bases and J 8 bases, leaving 13 bases between the germline ends. Germline CDR1 LGHNA, CDR2 YSLEER. The CDR3 contains 14 residues. CDR3 nucleotide sequence: TGCGCCAGCAGCCAAGATTGGGCCGGGCAGGAAGCTTTCTTT. Protein product: CASSQDWAGQEAFF.

The J gene is TRBJ1-2, the V gene TRBV27; maybe TRBD1 (5 bases). Trimming left V 4 bases short and J 4 bases short, with 16 bases between. The CDR3 runs to 15 residues. Germline values: CDR1 MNHEY, CDR2 SMNVEV (reference sequence). The CDR3 region has the DNA TGTGCCAGCAGTTACCAGGGTACTTTACCCTATGGCTACACCTTC. The encoded protein is CASSYQGTLPYGYTF.

The chain couples TRBV6-5 to TRBJ1-1; tentative D call: TRBD1 (5 bases). V was trimmed by 2 bases and J by 3 bases, leaving 13 bases between them. This CDR3 spans 15 amino acids. Germline assignment: CDR1 MNHEY and CDR2 SVGAGI. The CDR3 DNA sequence: TGTGCCAGCAGTTACGTTGGGGACCGAGACACTGAAGCTTTCTTT. It translates to CASSYVGDRDTEAFF.

This chain connects TRBV4-3 to TRBJ1-4; 8 bases are a match to TRBD1. Looked up from germline, CDR1 is LGHNA and CDR2 is YSLEER. This CDR3 has 16 amino acids. V shed 0 bases and J 6 bases; nucleotides not matched to a gene: 6. The CDR3 nucleotides are TGCGCCAGCAGCCAAGAAGGGGGACAGGCCTATGAAAAACTGTTTTTT. This codes for CASSQEGGQAYEKLFF.

The rearrangement links TRBV6-5 to TRBJ2-2; no clear D gene. Between the trimmed V and J ends, which lost 2 bases and 8 bases, there was a span of 18 bases. The CDR3 is 16 amino acids. Germline lookup yields CDR1 MNHEY and CDR2 SVGAGI. CDR3 protein: CASSYRYQLGSGELFF. The CDR3 bases are TGTGCCAGCAGTTACCGGTACCAGCTCGGTTCTGGGGAGCTGTTTTTT.

The chain uses TRBV7-8 and TRBJ2-5; D is perhaps TRBD2 (6 bases). The CDR3 contains 15 residues. V dropped 3 bases and J dropped 5 bases, with 16 bases sitting between them. The V gene's germline CDR1 is SGHVS and CDR2 FQNEAQ. The CDR3 coding sequence is TGTGCCAGCAGCTTCCTAGACGGGGCGGGGGAGACCCAGTACTTC. Amino acid sequence: CASSFLDGAGETQYF.